This entry features one T cell receptor beta chain sequence. Its cognate antigen is unknown. With 3 bases clipped from V and 7 bases from J, the junction kept 6 bases outside the gene matches. The V gene's germline CDR1 is SGHRS and CDR2 YFSETQ. This CDR3 region has 15 residues. The record originates from a study of cytomegalovirus exposure and HLA in healthy donors. The primer mix had 60 Vbeta and 13 Jbeta primers. Original data processing: About 12 million of 65 million to 95 million unique TCR beta chains were shared, per a later count. Assay: immunoSEQ multiplex PCR; the TCRdb copy retains only in-frame clones and omits some. V, J and clone size derive from that table, while D and trimming were established from the DNA sequence. The table records around 230,000 clones, over 80% of them present only once. General study findings and limits: Certain indistinguishable V segments, among them TRBV6-2 and TRBV6-3, were excluded. Productive rates of about 90% or about 30% were seen for most TCR beta V segments in an earlier analysis.

The receptor's source is a man in his forties in good health and CMV-seropositive. Sequences were obtained from PBMCs. This sequence joins TRBV5-1 and TRBJ1-5; TRBD1 agrees at 11 bases. Here the CDR3 reads CASSWDRGIGQPQHF. CDR3 bases: TGCGCCAGCAGCTGGGACAGGGGGATAGGACAGCCCCAGCATTTT.